This TCR beta chain was captured in a study of blood T cell repertoires in COVID-19. On the study more broadly: Sites across the United States, Italy and Spain contributed samples from acute and convalescent COVID-19.

Sequenced by immunoSEQ multiplex PCR; TCRdb stores in-frame clones only, minus some. The sample lists under 150,000 clones; nearly 85% were seen once. V was pared by 5 bases and J by 4 bases, with 4 bases of the junction left unmatched. The CDR3 has 13 amino acids. From germline, CDR1 is MNHEY and CDR2 SVGEGT. The sample was PBMCs or T cells enriched from blood (not recorded which). The rearrangement joins TRBV6-2 or TRBV6-3 to TRBJ1-2; 7 nucleotides agree with TRBD1. This clonotype was sampled from a man over 45 in a cohort exposed to, infected with or recovered from COVID-19 (not recorded which). CDR3 coding DNA: TGTGCCAGCAGTCCGGGACAGCTCTATGGCTACACCTTC. It is translated as CASSPGQLYGYTF.